This TCR beta chain is from a study of human T cells and chemical hapten exposure. The overall study: Recorded diagnoses among the mostly female patients were alopecia areata, totalis or universalis.

MiXCR was run by TCRdb on the RACE reads, yielding one entry per CDR3 protein. The sample records around 74,000 distinct CDR3 sequences, 30% to 35% being singletons. This clonotype has just one count. Time point of the sample: patch test 1, 2 weeks after DPC sensitization. As to treatment: therapeutic diphenylcyclopropenone sensitization with weekly scalp DPC. The CDR3 totals 12 residues. Germline V gives CDR1 SGHRS, CDR2 YFSETQ. V shed 3 bases and J shed 6 bases, with 10 bases lying between them. This specimen consisted of whole blood, obtained in connection with sensitization to the hapten diphenylcyclopropenone (DPC). This clonotype was sampled from a man aged 40-49 years with alopecia areata. Some clones in this sample may be carry-over from other donors' samples. The rearrangement joins TRBV5-1 to TRBJ2-7, with D possibly TRBD2 on 5 matching bases. The CDR3 DNA reads as TGCGCCAGCAGCTCCACTAGAAGCGAGCAGTACTTC. It is translated as CASSSTRSEQYF.